This T cell receptor (beta chain) was sequenced during a study of blood T cell repertoires in COVID-19. Germline CDR1 reads LNHDA; CDR2 reads SQIVND (reference sequence). This CDR3 is 16 amino acids long. J was trimmed by 6 bases and V by 0 bases; bases with no gene match: 8. Profiled with immunoSEQ multiplex PCR; TCRdb holds only in-frame clones, not every one. The sample has over 100,000 clones, over 85% seen once. The sample consisted of peripheral blood. V is TRBV19 and J is TRBJ2-1; 7 bases are shared with TRBD2. The origin of this receptor is a woman aged 50 to 65 with COVID-19, enrolled during active disease. CDR3: CASSIEGLWGVNEQFF. As DNA, the CDR3 is TGTGCCAGTAGTATAGAGGGACTATGGGGTGTCAATGAGCAGTTCTTC. The variable domain in full, completed from reference TRBV19 and TRBJ2-1, reads DGGITQSPKYLFRKEGQNVTLSCEQNLNHDAMYWYRQDPGQGLRLIYYSQIVNDFQKGDIAEGYSVSREKKESFPLTVTSAQKNPTAFYLCASSIEGLWGVNEQFFGPGTRLTVL.